The 12 T cell receptor beta chains listed next were all sequenced from one sample in a study of T cell repertoires in ileal Crohn's disease. Clones were sequenced by immunoSEQ multiplex PCR, and TCRdb holds only the in-frame ones, with some missing. Of about 4,300 clones detected, about 76% appear once; the ten largest clones hold about 20%. The sample comprised ileal tissue. The origin of the receptors is an adult with Crohn's disease.

The chain joins TRBV4-1 to TRBJ1-6; D remains unclear. Deletions cut 0 bases from V and 10 bases from J, with 7 bases between. This CDR3 contains 13 residues. Per germline, CDR1 MGHRA and CDR2 YSYEKL. This CDR3 reads CASSQDARSPLHF. CDR3 nucleotides: TGCGCCAGCAGCCAAGATGCGAGATCACCCCTCCACTTT.

The rearrangement joins TRBV19 to TRBJ2-3, with 7 bases that match TRBD2. The CDR3 spans 14 residues. Per germline, CDR1 LNHDA and CDR2 SQIVND (reference sequence). V gave up 4 bases and J gave up 5 bases; unmatched junction bases: 6. CDR3 loop: CASSTTSRIDTQYF. CDR3 nucleotide sequence: TGTGCCAGTAGTACGACTAGCCGGATAGATACGCAGTATTTT.

This clone turned up a few times. The rearrangement uses TRBV5-6 and TRBJ1-4; the match to TRBD1 covers 12 bases. Germline lookup yields CDR1 SGHDT and CDR2 YYEEEE. J lost 8 bases, V lost 4 bases, and 18 bases had no gene match. The CDR3 is 19 residues long. The CDR3 sequence: CASSLLSGQGAGVAEKLFF. The DNA for the CDR3 is TGTGCCAGCAGCCTCCTTTCGGGACAGGGGGCGGGGGTCGCCGAAAAACTGTTTTTT.

The rearrangement uses TRBV27 and TRBJ1-1; D is undetermined. The CDR3 totals 15 residues. Trimming cost V 6 bases and J 1 base, with 15 bases left between them. Germline V gene lookup returns CDR1 MNHEY and CDR2 SMNVEV (reference sequence). Here the CDR3 DNA reads TGTGCCAGCAGGCCCTCGAGGGCAGGGAACACTGAAGCTTTCTTT. Amino acid sequence: CASRPSRAGNTEAFF.

The chain has TRBV6-6 and TRBJ2-3; 9 bases match TRBD1. The J segment lost 0 bases and the V segment lost 2 bases, leaving 0 bases of the junction unmatched. The CDR3 contains 15 residues. Per the germline V gene, CDR1 is MNHNY and CDR2 is SVGAGI (reference sequence). The CDR3 spells CASSYGTGSTDTQYF. CDR3 coding DNA: TGTGCCAGCAGTTACGGGACAGGGAGCACAGATACGCAGTATTTT.

The genes are TRBV11-1 and TRBJ1-2; 7 nucleotides align to TRBD1. Germline CDR1 and CDR2: SGHAT and FQDESV (reference sequence). The J segment lost 5 bases and the V segment lost 4 bases, leaving 10 bases of the junction unmatched. This CDR3 spans 15 amino acids. CDR3 in DNA: TGTGCCAGCAGCTCGGGACAGCCCGGTGGGTATGGCTACACCTTC. This sequence encodes CASSSGQPGGYGYTF.

This chain links TRBV18 with TRBJ2-7; D is perhaps TRBD1 (6 bases). The length of the CDR3 is 18 residues. Trimming stripped 3 bases from V and 6 bases from J, with 27 bases between. Germline V lookup: CDR1 KGHSH, CDR2 LQKENI. CDR3 in DNA: TGTGCCAGCTCACCTCCAAGATCGACAGGTTCAACACAACCCGAGCAGTACTTC. Encoded protein: CASSPPRSTGSTQPEQYF.

A few counts support this clone. The chain has TRBV5-6 and TRBJ1-3, with unresolved D. The CDR3 is made up of 12 amino acids. Germline-derived CDR1 and CDR2 are SGHDT and YYEEEE. V was cut by 4 bases and J by 4 bases, with 6 bases left in between. CDR3 loop: CASSRTGNTIYF. The DNA of the CDR3 is TGTGCCAGCAGCCGTACAGGAAACACCATATATTTT.

The V call is TRBV28, the J call TRBJ2-3; D is unclear. The germline gives CDR1 MDHEN, CDR2 SYDVKM. The germline V and J ends were trimmed by 7 bases and 2 bases, with 13 bases remaining between them. The CDR3 covers 14 residues. This chain's CDR3 is CASNEPTITDTQYF. The CDR3 nucleotides are TGTGCCAGCAATGAGCCTACTATCACAGATACGCAGTATTTT.

This clone was picked up one time. The V call is TRBV7-2, the J call TRBJ2-1; tentatively, D is TRBD2 (5 bases). V was trimmed by 5 bases and J by 10 bases, leaving 15 bases between them. CDR1 and CDR2 from the germline V gene are SGHTA and FQGNSA. The CDR3 totals 13 residues. The CDR3 DNA sequence: TGTGCCAGCAGCCGACAACTAGGTAGGGAGCAGTTCTTC. This encodes CASSRQLGREQFF.

The sample holds a few counts of this clone. The chain joins TRBV19 to TRBJ2-1; TRBD2 matches at 8 bases. Germline assignment: CDR1 LNHDA and CDR2 SQIVND (reference sequence). Unmatched junction bases numbered 6, after V lost 7 bases and J lost 4 bases. CDR3 length equals 14 residues. DNA of the CDR3: TGTGCCAGTATGCCGGGGGGGTCGTACAATGAGCAGTTCTTC. Its translation is CASMPGGSYNEQFF.

The chain uses TRBV19 and TRBJ2-2, with TRBD2 as a possible D gene (6 bases). Germline V lookup: CDR1 LNHDA, CDR2 SQIVND (reference sequence). This CDR3 comprises 16 residues. Deletions cut 1 base from V and 0 bases from J, with 9 bases between. The CDR3 is CASSIGLAPNTGELFF. Written as DNA, the CDR3 is TGTGCCAGTAGTATAGGCCTAGCGCCGAACACCGGGGAGCTGTTTTTT.